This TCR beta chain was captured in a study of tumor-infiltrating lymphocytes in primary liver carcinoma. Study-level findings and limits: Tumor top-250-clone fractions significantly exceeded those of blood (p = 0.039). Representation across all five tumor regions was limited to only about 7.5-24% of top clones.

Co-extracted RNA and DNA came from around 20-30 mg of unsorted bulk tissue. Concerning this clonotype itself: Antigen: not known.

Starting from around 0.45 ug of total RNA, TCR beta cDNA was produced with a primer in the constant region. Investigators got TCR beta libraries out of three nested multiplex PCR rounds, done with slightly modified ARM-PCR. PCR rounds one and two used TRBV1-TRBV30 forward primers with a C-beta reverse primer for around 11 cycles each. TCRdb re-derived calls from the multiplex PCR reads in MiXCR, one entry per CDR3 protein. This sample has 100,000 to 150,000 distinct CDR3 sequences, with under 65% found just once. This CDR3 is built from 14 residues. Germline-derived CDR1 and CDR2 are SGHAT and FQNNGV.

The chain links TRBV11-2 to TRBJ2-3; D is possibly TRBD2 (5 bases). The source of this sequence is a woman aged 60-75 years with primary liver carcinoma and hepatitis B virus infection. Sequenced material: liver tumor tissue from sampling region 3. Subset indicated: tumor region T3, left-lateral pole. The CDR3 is CTNSQRLSTDTQYF. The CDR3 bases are TGTACCAACAGCCAGAGACTAAGCACAGATACGCAGTATTTT.